The rows below give T cell receptor beta chains drawn from one sample of a study of human T cells and chemical hapten exposure. Each CDR3 protein is one row after TCRdb ran MiXCR on the RACE reads. The sample has roughly 51,000 distinct CDR3 sequences, more than 9% seen once. The sample consisted of whole blood, taken in connection with sensitization to the hapten diphenylcyclopropenone (DPC). Receptors originate from a man in his forties with alopecia areata. Some clones in this sample may be carry-over from other donors' samples. The CDR3 runs from the conserved cysteine through the conserved F or W. D genes are given only for firm matches. Size is omitted from some rows. Given values are once, few, many or a class for expanded clones.

TRBJ2-1 many TRBV18 TRBD1 CASSPSAGGIYNEQFF TGTGCCAGCTCACCTTCCGCAGGGGGCATATACAATGAGCAGTTCTTC
TRBJ1-5 - TRBV20-1 - CSARVGTGINQPQHF TGCAGTGCTAGAGTGGGTACCGGGATCAATCAGCCCCAGCATTTT
TRBJ1-2 many TRBV30 - CAWSKDFRTF TGTGCCTGGAGTAAGGATTTCCGCACCTTC
TRBJ2-6 many TRBV19 - CASSTFDSGANVLTF TGTGCCAGTAGTACCTTCGACTCTGGGGCCAACGTCCTGACTTTC
TRBJ1-5 many TRBV6-1 TRBD1 CASSVTGEQPQHF TGTGCCAGCAGTGTGACAGGGGAACAGCCCCAGCATTTT
TRBJ1-3 - TRBV12-3/TRBV12-4 - CASSYRRDSGNTIYF TGTGCCAGCAGTTACCGAAGGGACTCTGGAAACACCATATATTTT
TRBJ2-7 few TRBV5-6 TRBD2 CASAGENYEQYF TGTGCGTCGGCGGGAGAGAACTACGAGCAGTACTTC
TRBJ2-7 few TRBV7-9 TRBD2 CASSLGSWASGTYEQYF TGTGCCAGCAGCTTAGGGAGTTGGGCTAGCGGTACCTACGAGCAGTACTTC
TRBJ2-1 many TRBV7-8 - CASSSYRKGYNEQFF TGTGCCAGCAGCTCTTACAGAAAAGGCTACAATGAGCAGTTCTTC
TRBJ1-5 many TRBV7-9 TRBD1 CASSQGGAGQPQHF TGCGCCAGCAGCCAAGGGGGCGCGGGGCAGCCCCAGCATTTT
TRBJ2-7 - TRBV20-1 TRBD1 CSVEVGDSPTSGQYF TGCAGTGTTGAAGTAGGGGACAGCCCTACGTCAGGGCAGTACTTC
TRBJ2-7 many TRBV5-1 TRBD2 CASSLVSGRAGEQYF TGCGCCAGCAGCTTGGTCAGCGGGAGGGCCGGCGAGCAGTACTTC
TRBJ2-7 few TRBV28 - CASSLPVMPYEQYF TGTGCCAGCAGTTTACCAGTAATGCCCTACGAGCAGTACTTC
TRBJ1-1 many TRBV28 - CASSPAGRGITEAFF TGTGCCAGCAGCCCCGCCGGACGGGGGATCACTGAAGCTTTCTTT
TRBJ2-7 - TRBV28 - CASTPTVGKGRSYEQYF TGTGCCAGCACTCCCACGGTCGGTAAGGGACGGAGCTACGAGCAGTACTTC
TRBJ1-5 - TRBV10-2 - CASSEGDGYQPQHF TGCGCCAGCAGTGAGGGGGATGGGTATCAGCCCCAGCATTTT
TRBJ2-7 few TRBV29-1 TRBD2 CSARDYDYEQYF TGCAGCGCCCGGGACTACGACTACGAGCAGTACTTC
TRBJ2-6 few TRBV24-1 - CATSDFDASGANVLTF TGTGCCACCAGTGATTTTGACGCCTCTGGGGCCAACGTCCTGACTTTC
TRBJ1-2 many TRBV20-1 - CSARALDSHGYTF TGCAGTGCTAGGGCCCTGGACAGTCATGGCTACACCTTC
TRBJ2-1 few TRBV20-1 - CSASPDEQFF TGCAGTGCCTCGCCTGATGAGCAGTTCTTC
TRBJ2-7 few TRBV13 TRBD1 CASSPAGTGTYEQYF TGTGCCAGCAGCCCCGCCGGGACAGGGACCTACGAGCAGTACTTC
TRBJ1-4 many TRBV27 - CASSPHREGEKLFF TGTGCCAGCAGTCCACACCGAGAGGGGGAAAAACTGTTTTTT
TRBJ2-7 many TRBV7-9 TRBD2 CASSLSSGAYEQYF TGTGCCAGCAGCCTCTCTAGCGGGGCCTACGAGCAGTACTTC
TRBJ1-2 few TRBV28 - CASSLFQGYTF TGTGCCAGCAGTTTATTTCAGGGCTACACCTTC
TRBJ1-5 few TRBV28 TRBD1 CASRVTGDQPQHF TGTGCCAGCAGGGTGACAGGGGATCAGCCCCAGCATTTT
TRBJ2-3 - TRBV12-2 - CASRFRGADTDTQYF TGTGCAAGTCGCTTCCGGGGGGCGGACACAGATACGCAGTATTTT
TRBJ2-7 many TRBV10-3 - CAISEASRTYEQYF TGTGCCATCAGTGAGGCGAGCCGGACCTACGAGCAGTACTTC
TRBJ2-1 - TRBV2 - CASSRTGSSAYNEQFF TGTGCCAGCAGCCGCACTGGGAGTTCCGCCTACAATGAGCAGTTCTTC
TRBJ2-7 few TRBV15 TRBD1 CATSRGDRGREQYF TGTGCCACCAGCAGAGGGGACAGGGGGCGCGAGCAGTACTTC
TRBJ2-7 - TRBV5-6 TRBD2 CASSYTASGPYEQYF TGTGCCAGCAGTTATACCGCTAGCGGTCCCTACGAGCAGTACTTC
TRBJ2-1 - TRBV20-1 - CSVNGRSEQFF TGCAGTGTCAACGGCCGAAGTGAGCAGTTCTTC
TRBJ2-3 many TRBV9 TRBD2 CASSVGGSLVDTQYF TGTGCCAGCAGCGTAGGCGGGAGTTTGGTAGATACGCAGTATTTT
TRBJ2-3 many TRBV27 - CASSPPGRFGTDTQYF TGTGCCAGCAGTCCCCCGGGTAGGTTCGGCACAGATACGCAGTATTTT
TRBJ2-5 many TRBV10-3 TRBD2 CAISDKREVMETQYF TGTGCCATCAGTGATAAGCGGGAGGTTATGGAGACCCAGTACTTC
TRBJ2-7 - TRBV5-1 - CASSSQLDNEQYF TGCGCCAGCAGCTCCCAACTGGACAACGAGCAGTACTTC
TRBJ2-7 - TRBV28 - CASSLEQGVNEQYF TGTGCCAGCAGTTTAGAACAGGGAGTTAACGAGCAGTACTTC
TRBJ2-1 many TRBV18 TRBD2 CASSPPGLAGNEQFF TGTGCCAGCTCACCACCGGGACTAGCGGGAAATGAGCAGTTCTTC
TRBJ1-5 many TRBV2 - CASNQRGYSNQPQHF TGTGCCAGTAATCAACGGGGTTATAGCAATCAGCCCCAGCATTTT
TRBJ2-1 many TRBV7-9 TRBD2 CASSSQPGLAGGPDEQFF TGTGCCAGCAGCTCTCAGCCGGGACTAGCGGGAGGGCCGGATGAGCAGTTCTTC
TRBJ2-7 - TRBV9 TRBD2 CASSPGGGLAWYEQYF TGTGCCAGCAGCCCCGGAGGGGGACTAGCTTGGTACGAGCAGTACTTC
TRBJ1-2 many TRBV29-1 TRBD1 CSTGQGHGYTF TGCAGCACGGGACAGGGCCATGGCTACACCTTC
TRBJ1-1 - TRBV9 TRBD1 CASSVEAQGATEAFF TGTGCCAGCAGCGTAGAGGCACAGGGGGCCACTGAAGCTTTCTTT
TRBJ2-2 many TRBV7-2 - CASSLDAGNTGELFF TGTGCCAGCAGCTTAGATGCGGGAAACACCGGGGAGCTGTTTTTT
TRBJ2-7 many TRBV14 TRBD1 CASSQGQGPYEQYF TGTGCCAGCAGCCAAGGACAGGGTCCCTACGAGCAGTACTTC
TRBJ1-2 many TRBV5-5 TRBD1 CASSLETGPNYGYTF TGTGCCAGCAGCTTGGAGACAGGGCCTAACTATGGCTACACCTTC
TRBJ2-3 few TRBV7-2 - CASSSRDHLIF TGTGCCAGCAGCAGCCGGGACCACCTCATTTTT
TRBJ1-1 few TRBV18 - CASSPWGMNTEAFF TGTGCCAGCTCACCATGGGGAATGAACACTGAAGCTTTCTTT
TRBJ2-1 - TRBV28 - CASSFLLPGTSDDNEQFF TGTGCCAGCAGTTTCCTACTCCCCGGGACATCGGACGACAATGAGCAGTTCTTC
TRBJ1-2 many TRBV6-5 - CASSVTGSYGYTF TGTGCCAGCAGTGTGACGGGGTCCTATGGCTACACCTTC
TRBJ2-2 few TRBV18 - CASSPTGIGELFF TGTGCCAGCTCGCCAACAGGGATCGGGGAGCTGTTTTTT
TRBJ2-7 many TRBV4-3 - CASSQVQDSSYEQYF TGCGCCAGCAGCCAAGTCCAGGACAGCTCCTACGAGCAGTACTTC